This entry concerns a single T cell receptor beta chain. What it recognizes is unknown. The CDR3 has 13 amino acids. Looked up from germline, CDR1 is SGHTA and CDR2 is FQGNSA. The sample belongs to a study of CXCR3-negative and CXCR3-positive naive CD8 T cells. Findings of the study overall: CXCR3-expressing naive cells carried TRB CDR3s more hydrophobic than those of CXCR3-negative naive cells. Cryopreservation partially lowered CXCR3 expression, so most assays used fresh PBMCs.

It was by 5' RACE with UMI labels that the TRB cDNA libraries were prepared. Using the 5' RACE reads, TCRdb records one entry per CDR3 protein without DNA. The sample's table shows just under 90,000 distinct CDR3 sequences. Sorting was done in triplicate for each CD8+ T cell subset (around 300,000 cells each). The genes are TRBV7-2 and TRBJ1-6; TCRdb outputs TRBD1, but without DNA this stays unchecked. The receptor comes from a human donor in good health. Some clones in this sample may be carry-over from other donors' samples. The sequencing sample was made of naive CXCR3+ CD8+ T cells from blood. Subset given: CD45RO-CCR7+CD27+CD95- naive CD8+ T cells expressing CXCR3 (TNR3+). The CDR3 protein is CASVPLGNSPLHF.